This TCR beta chain stems from a study of blood T cell repertoires in COVID-19. Looking at the study overall: COVID-19 samples from acute and convalescent phases originated in the United States, Italy and Spain. PBMCs, B-cell-depleted T cells, or T cells were the source of the cDNA or gDNA that made up the material.

Profiling relied on immunoSEQ multiplex PCR, and the TCRdb table lists in-frame clones only, not all of them. The sample includes hundreds of thousands of clones, about 88% of them seen just once. CDR1 MNHEY and CDR2 SVGAGI come from the germline V gene. Trimming stripped 5 bases from V and 3 bases from J, with 14 bases between. CDR3 size: 14 residues. The chain joins TRBV6-5 to TRBJ2-7, with D tentatively TRBD2 (6 bases). The sequenced sample was peripheral blood. This receptor was obtained from an older woman with COVID-19, enrolled during active disease. The CDR3 reads CASSPGRRFYEQYF. CDR3 nucleotides: TGTGCCAGCAGTCCTGGGAGGCGGTTCTACGAGCAGTACTTC.